A single sample is the source of the 31 T cell receptor beta chains below, sequenced in a study of early T cells in non-severe SARS-CoV-2 infection (dated by TCRdb to 2020 to 2022). Library generation was performed with 5' RACE. The sequencer listed for this sample is NextSeq 500. Using fastp trimming at Q25 and MiXCR clonotype assembly, TCRdb reanalyzed the public sequencing data and kept in-frame beta chains. Rows with a matching CDR3 protein are joined into one entry that keeps the most common DNA and genes. The sample includes 70,000 to 90,000 distinct CDR3 sequences, with 10% to 12% observed a single time. The leading ten clones occupy about 4.5% of the sample. Sequenced sample: whole blood. Receptors originate from an adult who was a healthcare worker with PCR-confirmed SARS-CoV-2 infection or an uninfected control (not recorded which).

This chain joins TRBV18 and TRBJ2-5; D not certain. CDR3 length: 15 residues. V lost 4 bases and J 1 base, leaving 13 bases between the germline ends. The germline V gene has CDR1 KGHSH and CDR2 LQKENI. CDR3 region: CASSLNEASQETQYF. DNA of the CDR3: TGTGCCAGCTCACTCAACGAGGCGTCCCAAGAGACCCAGTACTTC.

This clonotype was counted at least ten times. The rearrangement links TRBV18 to TRBJ1-1; perhaps TRBD1 as D (6 bases). Germline V gene lookup returns CDR1 KGHSH and CDR2 LQKENI. This CDR3 is 13 amino acids long. V lost 0 bases and J 10 bases, leaving 12 bases between the germline ends. This CDR3 is CASSPPGHRGAFF. CDR3 coding DNA: TGTGCCAGCTCACCACCGGGACATCGCGGAGCTTTCTTT.

This clonotype was observed a few times. This chain links TRBV9 with TRBJ2-1; the D is unclear. CDR1 is SGDLS and CDR2 is YYNGEE in the germline V gene. Trimming shortened V by 2 bases and J by 3 bases, and 6 bases separated the two germline ends. The CDR3 has 13 residues. The CDR3: CASSVSDYNEQFF. The CDR3 coding sequence is TGTGCCAGCAGCGTCTCTGACTACAATGAGCAGTTCTTC.

This clonotype appeared many times. The chain has TRBV6-2 or TRBV6-3 and TRBJ2-1; 7 bases align to TRBD2. The CDR3 runs 17 residues. Germline-derived CDR1 and CDR2 are MNHEY and SVGEGT. The J segment lost 0 bases and the V segment lost 1 base, leaving 6 bases of the junction unmatched. CDR3 DNA: TGTGCCAGCAGTTACTTGGGAGGGATCAGCTCCTACAATGAGCAGTTCTTC. Amino acids: CASSYLGGISSYNEQFF.

This chain uses TRBV6-1 with TRBJ1-1; D is perhaps TRBD1 (6 bases). Germline CDR1 and CDR2: MNHNS and SASEGT. V was trimmed by 1 base and J by 11 bases, leaving 14 bases between them. This CDR3 has 13 residues. CDR3 in DNA: TGTGCCAGCAGTGAAGAGGGGGGGCGCTGGGCTTTCTTT. Its protein product is CASSEEGGRWAFF.

Many counts were recorded for this clonotype. The CDR3 protein is CASSLSGFGETQYF. The CDR3 DNA sequence: TGTGCCAGCAGCTTGTCGGGGTTTGGAGAGACCCAGTACTTC. The chain links TRBV5-6 to TRBJ2-5; weak D call: TRBD2 (5 bases). CDR1 and CDR2 (germline): SGHDT, YYEEEE. V was pared by 1 base and J by 4 bases, with 11 bases between. This CDR3 is built from 14 residues.

This clonotype was picked up a small number of times. The chain carries TRBV20-1 and TRBJ2-7, with TRBD1 matching 7 bases. The germline gives CDR1 DFQATT, CDR2 SNEGSKA (reference sequence). J was trimmed by 6 bases and V by 0 bases; bases with no gene match: 8. The CDR3 has 14 residues. As DNA, the CDR3 is TGCAGTGCTAGAGATACCCGAGGGGGCGGCGAGCAGTACTTC. Amino acid sequence: CSARDTRGGGEQYF.

V and J are TRBV10-3 and TRBJ2-3; D remains unclear. Germline V gene data show CDR1 as ENHRY and CDR2 as SYGVKD. The V end lost 8 bases, the J end lost 5 bases, and 11 bases lay between the germline ends. The CDR3 contains 12 residues. Written as DNA, the CDR3 is TGTGCCATCGGTCGGCCCGGAGATACGCAGTATTTT. Protein product: CAIGRPGDTQYF.

This clonotype turned up a few times. The rearrangement links TRBV7-2 to TRBJ2-2, with D perhaps TRBD2 (6 bases). Germline V lookup: CDR1 SGHTA, CDR2 FQGNSA. The CDR3 length is 17 residues. Trimming shortened V by 4 bases and J by 7 bases, and 22 bases separated the two germline ends. CDR3 sequence (DNA): TGTGCCAGCAGCTCACCCTCGGGCGGGGCTGGGATCGGGGAGCTGTTTTTT. As protein: CASSSPSGGAGIGELFF.

This clonotype was found a few times. The chain couples TRBV6-4 to TRBJ2-1; tentatively, D is TRBD1 (6 bases). The length of the CDR3 is 13 residues. The V end lost 0 bases, the J end lost 6 bases, and 6 bases lay between the germline ends. Germline V gene sequence: CDR1 MRHNA, CDR2 SNTAGT. Here the CDR3 reads CASSDSGGNEQFF. The CDR3 DNA reads TGTGCCAGCAGTGACTCAGGGGGCAATGAGCAGTTCTTC.

The chain couples TRBV6-5 to TRBJ2-5, with D uncertain. Per germline, CDR1 MNHEY and CDR2 SVGAGI. V lost 5 bases and J 2 bases, leaving 12 bases between the germline ends. The CDR3 is made up of 14 amino acids. This CDR3 is CASSAWSQQETQYF. The CDR3 DNA follows: TGTGCCAGCAGTGCTTGGTCCCAACAAGAGACCCAGTACTTC.

This clonotype was seen a few times. V is TRBV18 and J is TRBJ1-5; possibly TRBD1 for D (5 bases). The V end was cut by 6 bases, the J end by 2 bases, with 17 bases between. Germline V gene data show CDR1 as KGHSH and CDR2 as LQKENI. The CDR3 covers 16 residues. The CDR3 nucleotides read TGTGCCAGCTCGCCCCAATACCAGGGAGGCAATCAGCCCCAGCATTTT. It specifies CASSPQYQGGNQPQHF.

This clonotype was counted only a few times. V usage is TRBV10-2 and J usage is TRBJ1-2; D remains unclear. The CDR3 covers 14 residues. Germline V gene lookup returns CDR1 WSHSY and CDR2 SAAADI. V was clipped by 0 bases and J by 2 bases, with 7 bases between them. In DNA form, the CDR3 reads TGCGCCAGCAGTGAGTCTCCAGTAAACTATGGCTACACCTTC. Protein: CASSESPVNYGYTF.

This clonotype was detected ten times or more. The rearrangement joins TRBV27 to TRBJ1-1; D is unclear. Deletions cut 2 bases from V and 0 bases from J, with 13 bases between. The V gene's germline CDR1 is MNHEY and CDR2 SMNVEV (reference sequence). The CDR3 spans 16 residues. In DNA, the CDR3 is TGTGCCAGCAGTTTACGCCCCTTTGGCCTGAACACTGAAGCTTTCTTT. It codes for CASSLRPFGLNTEAFF.

This chain links TRBV7-7 with TRBJ2-2, with 8 bases fitting TRBD1. This CDR3 spans 15 amino acids. Trimming took 5 bases from V and 1 from J; bases not matched to a gene: 3. CDR1 SSHAT and CDR2 FNYEAQ come from the germline V gene (reference sequence). The CDR3 protein is CASSEDRENTGELFF. CDR3 coding DNA: TGTGCCAGCAGCGAGGACAGGGAGAACACCGGGGAGCTGTTTTTT.

This clonotype has a single count. V and J are TRBV29-1 and TRBJ1-1, with a possible D match to TRBD1 (6 bases). The germline V gene encodes CDR1 SQVTM and CDR2 ANQGSEA. The CDR3 runs 13 residues. With 8 bases removed from V and 0 bases from J, the gap between germline ends came to 13 bases. CDR3 in DNA: TGCAGCTGGAAGGGGGGCCTGAACACTGAAGCTTTCTTT. This gives the protein CSWKGGLNTEAFF.

This clonotype was observed a handful of times. The V and J genes are TRBV20-1 and TRBJ2-1; 8 nucleotides line up with TRBD2. V lost 6 bases and J lost 4; bases outside the gene matches: 11. Germline values: CDR1 DFQATT, CDR2 SNEGSKA (reference sequence). The CDR3 consists of 15 residues. CDR3 protein: CSADLLADQYNEQFF. The CDR3 bases are TGCAGTGCAGACCTACTAGCGGACCAATACAATGAGCAGTTCTTC.

J is TRBJ2-5 and V is TRBV29-1; the D gene is possibly TRBD1 (6 bases). CDR1 and CDR2 (germline): SQVTM, ANQGSEA. Deletions cut 7 bases from V and 2 bases from J, with 11 bases between. This CDR3 spans 12 amino acids. Here the CDR3 reads CSGSTGQETQYF. CDR3 sequence (DNA): TGCAGCGGGTCGACAGGTCAAGAGACCCAGTACTTC.

This clonotype has more than one count but fewer than ten. The chain recombines TRBV10-1 with TRBJ2-1; D unresolved. CDR3 length: 12 amino acids. Germline V gene lookup returns CDR1 WNHNN and CDR2 SYGVQD (reference sequence). Trimming took off 0 bases at V and 3 bases at J, with 0 bases between the two ends. The CDR3 DNA sequence: TGCGCCAGCAGTGAGTCCTACAATGAGCAGTTCTTC. Translated, it gives CASSESYNEQFF.

This clonotype has a handful of counts. CDR3 amino acids: CASSLDILQGAFYGYTF. DNA of the CDR3: TGTGCCAGCAGCTTGGATATTTTGCAGGGGGCTTTTTATGGCTACACCTTC. The V gene is TRBV5-4, the J gene TRBJ1-2; TRBD1 matches 8 bases. Germline trimming cut 0 bases from V and 5 bases from J; bases unmatched to any gene: 12. Germline V lookup: CDR1 SGHNT, CDR2 YYREEE (reference sequence). The CDR3 totals 17 residues. The variable domain in full, with the rest retrieved from reference TRBV5-4 and TRBJ1-2, is ETGVTQSPTHLIKTRGQQVTLRCSSQSGHNTVSWYQQALGQGPQFIFQYYREEENGRGNFPPRFSGLQFPNYSSELNVNALELDDSALYLCASSLDILQGAFYGYTFGSGTRLTVV.

This rearrangement joins TRBV6-5 to TRBJ2-5; D gene ambiguous. The V end was cut by 6 bases, the J end by 2 bases, with 4 bases between. Germline CDR1 and CDR2: MNHEY and SVGAGI. This CDR3 spans 11 amino acids. CDR3 residues: CASSYQETQYF. As DNA, the CDR3 is TGTGCCAGCAGCTATCAAGAGACCCAGTACTTC.

Many counts were recorded for this clonotype. The genes are TRBV14 and TRBJ2-2; D remains ambiguous. CDR3 length: 14 residues. V was cut by 4 bases and J by 5 bases, with 11 bases left in between. Germline CDR1 and CDR2: SGHDN and FVKESK. The CDR3 sequence: CASSRLLFTGELFF. The CDR3 nucleotides read TGTGCCAGCAGCCGTCTCTTATTTACCGGGGAGCTGTTTTTT.

This clonotype was seen repeatedly, ten times or more. The chain couples TRBV10-2 to TRBJ2-7; a weak D match, TRBD1 (6 bases). V lost 5 bases and J lost 5, with 10 bases in between. The CDR3 sequence is 12 residues long. CDR1 is WSHSY and CDR2 is SAAADI in the germline V gene. The DNA of the CDR3 is TGCGCCAGCAGTCTAAAGGGGGACGAGCAGTACTTC. This translates into CASSLKGDEQYF.

This clonotype was picked up a small number of times. The chain employs TRBV18 and TRBJ1-2; perhaps TRBD1 as D (5 bases). CDR1 is KGHSH and CDR2 is LQKENI in the germline V gene. Trimming cost V 0 bases and J 8 bases, with 10 bases left between them. This CDR3 is built from 13 residues. The CDR3 DNA reads TGTGCCAGCTCACCACCGGCGGGGGTCGGCTACACCTTC. This encodes CASSPPAGVGYTF.

The genes are TRBV9 and TRBJ1-5, with D tentatively TRBD1 (5 bases). Germline V lookup: CDR1 SGDLS, CDR2 YYNGEE. The V end lost 2 bases, the J end lost 9 bases, and 15 bases lay between the germline ends. This CDR3 spans 14 amino acids. Here the CDR3 DNA reads TGTGCCAGCAGCGTCGGGACGGCCCAAGGGCCCCAGCATTTT. Its protein product is CASSVGTAQGPQHF. The full variable domain, completed using reference TRBV9 and TRBJ1-5, is DSGVTQTPKHLITATGQRVTLRCSPRSGDLSVYWYQQSLDQGLQFLIQYYNGEERAKGNILERFSAQQFPDLHSELNLSSLELGDSALYFCASSVGTAQGPQHFGDGTRLSIL.

This clonotype has a handful of counts. The chain combines TRBV20-1 with TRBJ2-1, with TRBD1 matching 8 bases. V gave up 6 bases and J gave up 7 bases; unmatched junction bases: 8. Germline CDR1 DFQATT, CDR2 SNEGSKA (reference sequence). CDR3 size: 13 residues. The CDR3 coding sequence is TGCAGTGCAGACAGGGGCGGATTGAATGAGCAGTTCTTC. Its translation is CSADRGGLNEQFF.

In this sample, this clonotype turned up a few times. The rearrangement uses TRBV5-1 and TRBJ1-5, with D hard to call. CDR1 is SGHRS and CDR2 is YFSETQ in the germline V gene. The CDR3 is 13 amino acids. V lost 4 bases, J lost 3 bases, and 8 bases lay in between. The CDR3 sequence is CASSEIPNQPQHF. The CDR3 bases are TGCGCCAGCAGCGAGATCCCCAATCAGCCCCAGCATTTT. Full variable domain (outside the CDR3, taken from reference TRBV5-1 and TRBJ1-5): KAGVTQTPRYLIKTRGQQVTLSCSPISGHRSVSWYQQTPGQGLQFLFEYFSETQRNKGNFPGRFSGRQFSNSRSEMNVSTLELGDSALYLCASSEIPNQPQHFGDGTRLSIL.

The chain recombines TRBV2 with TRBJ1-1, with D hard to call. CDR1 and CDR2 (germline): SNHLY, FYNNEI. The CDR3 is 12 residues long. V was shortened by 3 bases and J by 3 bases, with 5 bases between the two germline ends. CDR3 nucleotide sequence: TGTGCCAGCAGTGACTTGTACACTGAAGCTTTCTTT. This sequence encodes CASSDLYTEAFF.

Only a few counts were recorded for this clonotype. The V and J genes are TRBV6-1 and TRBJ1-1, with 8 bases aligning to TRBD1. CDR3 length equals 15 residues. V dropped 2 bases and J dropped 4; count of bases not matched to a gene: 6. The germline CDR1 and CDR2 sequences are MNHNS and SASEGT. The CDR3 loop reads CASSEFGQGATEAFF. The CDR3 region has the DNA TGTGCCAGCAGTGAATTTGGACAGGGCGCCACTGAAGCTTTCTTT.

This chain uses TRBV6-2 or TRBV6-3 with TRBJ2-7; D is perhaps TRBD2 (7 bases). The CDR3 spans 13 residues. Per the germline V gene, CDR1 is MNHEY and CDR2 is SVGEGT. V lost 7 bases and J 3 bases, leaving 13 bases between the germline ends. The CDR3 protein is CASTRGPIYEQYF. The CDR3, as DNA: TGTGCCAGCACGCGGGGGCCGATCTACGAGCAGTACTTC.

In this sample, this clonotype turned up once. The chain uses TRBV7-9 and TRBJ2-3; 12 nucleotides align to TRBD2. With 4 bases clipped from V and 5 bases from J, the junction kept 7 bases outside the gene matches. The germline gives CDR1 SEHNR, CDR2 FQNEAQ (reference sequence). This CDR3 contains 16 residues. CDR3 protein: CASSSRTSGVGDTQYF. The CDR3 DNA sequence: TGTGCCAGCAGCTCCCGGACTAGCGGGGTCGGAGATACGCAGTATTTT.